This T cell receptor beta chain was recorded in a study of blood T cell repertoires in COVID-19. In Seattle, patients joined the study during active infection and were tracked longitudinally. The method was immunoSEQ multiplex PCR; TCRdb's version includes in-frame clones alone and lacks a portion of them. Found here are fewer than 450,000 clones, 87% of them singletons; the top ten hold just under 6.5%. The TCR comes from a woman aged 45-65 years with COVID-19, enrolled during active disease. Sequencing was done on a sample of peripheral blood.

CDR3 sequence: CASSLPGQAYGYTF. The DNA for the CDR3 is TGTGCCAGCAGCCTCCCCGGACAGGCATATGGCTACACCTTC. This chain uses TRBV7-8 with TRBJ1-2; 7 bases line up with TRBD1. The CDR3 length is 14 residues. From germline, CDR1 is SGHVS and CDR2 FQNEAQ. V lost 5 bases and J lost 5; bases outside the gene matches: 8. The full variable domain, with the rest looked up from reference TRBV7-8 and TRBJ1-2, is GAGVSQSPRYKVAKRGQDVALRCDPISGHVSLFWYQQALGQGPEFLTYFQNEAQLDKSGLPSDRFFAERPEGSVSTLKIQRTQQEDSAVYLCASSLPGQAYGYTFGSGTRLTVV.